The 13 T cell receptor beta chains in this list originate from one sample, sequenced in a study of T cells in Graves' hyperthyroidism and ophthalmopathy. Amplification targeted TCR beta CDR3 regions from RNA transcripts. Using the HTBI primer set, a first-round RT-PCR was run on the TCR CDR3. MiXCR, applied by TCRdb to the multiplex PCR reads, yields one record per CDR3 protein. This table has about 610,000 distinct CDR3 sequences, roughly 15% appearing once. Input material: blood. All receptors derive from a woman in her 40s with Graves' ophthalmopathy.

This clonotype was counted at least ten times. The CDR3: CSTHSGTGANEQYF. The CDR3 DNA reads TGCAGTACGCACTCCGGGACAGGGGCCAACGAGCAGTACTTC. This chain links TRBV20-1 with TRBJ2-7; 10 nucleotides line up with TRBD1. The CDR3 length is 14 residues. In germline, CDR1 is DFQATT, CDR2 SNEGSKA (reference sequence). Unmatched junction bases numbered 12, after V lost 8 bases and J lost 5 bases.

This clonotype was seen ten or more times. The V gene is TRBV7-2, the J gene TRBJ2-7; 8 positions agree with TRBD2. After removal of 4 bases from V and 3 bases from J, the junction contained 5 bases not matched to a gene. CDR1 is SGHTA, CDR2 FQGNSA, per germline. The CDR3 is 14 amino acids. CDR3 coding DNA: TGTGCCAGCAGCTGGAGTAGCGGGAACTACGAGCAGTACTTC. The encoded protein is CASSWSSGNYEQYF. Supplemented by reference TRBV7-2 and TRBJ2-7, the full variable domain reads GAGVSQSPSNKVTEKGKDVELRCDPISGHTALYWYRQSLGQGLEFLIYFQGNSAPDKSGLPSDRFSAERTGGSVSTLTIQRTQQEDSAVYLCASSWSSGNYEQYFGPGTRLTVT.

In its sample, this clonotype was seen a few times. CDR3 region: CSAGTPNNSPLHF. The CDR3 nucleotides are TGCAGTGCTGGGACACCAAATAATTCACCCCTCCACTTT. This chain joins TRBV20-1 and TRBJ1-6; tentatively, D is TRBD1 (6 bases). The CDR3 covers 13 residues. Germline lookup yields CDR1 DFQATT and CDR2 SNEGSKA (reference sequence). Trimming took off 5 bases at V and 5 bases at J, with 10 bases between the two ends.

This clonotype was seen a few times. The chain couples TRBV5-1 to TRBJ1-2; the match to TRBD1 covers 7 bases. The CDR3 has 18 residues. V lost 4 bases, J lost 6 bases, and 21 bases stayed unmatched. CDR1 and CDR2 (germline): SGHRS, YFSETQ. This chain's CDR3 is CASSLTPGTVSRIDGYTF. For the CDR3, the DNA is TGCGCCAGCAGCCTAACTCCCGGGACAGTTAGCAGGATCGATGGCTACACCTTC.

This clonotype was observed a handful of times. The rearrangement joins TRBV25-1 to TRBJ2-4; TRBD1 agrees at 7 bases. CDR1 is MGHDK, CDR2 SYGVNS, per germline. This CDR3 is 13 amino acids long. Unmatched junction bases numbered 3, after V lost 4 bases and J lost 6 bases. The CDR3 nucleotides read TGTGCCAGCAGTGGTGACAGGGCAAACATTCAGTACTTC. It encodes CASSGDRANIQYF.

This clonotype was counted ten times or more. CDR3: CASSPRDGYEQYF. CDR3 DNA: TGTGCCAGCAGCCCCAGGGACGGCTACGAGCAGTACTTC. This chain connects TRBV7-9 to TRBJ2-7, with D tentatively TRBD1 or TRBD2 (5 bases each). This CDR3 region has 13 residues. Germline-derived CDR1 and CDR2 are SEHNR and FQNEAQ (reference sequence). The ends were cut back, 5 bases at V and 3 bases at J, with 11 bases in the middle.

This clonotype has ten or more counts. This may stem from a read error, because a much larger clone lies one nucleotide away. The chain has TRBV6-1 and TRBJ1-5, with TRBD1 matching 7 bases. CDR1 is MNHNS and CDR2 is SASEGT in the germline V gene. There are 15 residues in the CDR3. The CDR3 protein is CAGRGVGGGNQPQHF. DNA of the CDR3: TGTGCCGGCAGGGGGGTAGGGGGAGGCAATCAGCCCCAGCATTTT.

The CDR3 here is CASSPAGVNTGELFF. CDR3 DNA: TGTGCCAGCTCACCGGCAGGGGTAAACACCGGGGAGCTGTTTTTT. The rearrangement links TRBV18 to TRBJ2-2; possibly TRBD1 for D (6 bases). The germline V gene has CDR1 KGHSH and CDR2 LQKENI. The CDR3 consists of 15 residues. Trimming cost V 3 bases and J 2 bases, with 10 bases left between them.

This clonotype was seen ten or more times. This chain connects TRBV29-1 to TRBJ1-2; 7 nucleotides agree with TRBD1. V lost 8 bases and J lost 4; bases outside the gene matches: 10. CDR1 is SQVTM and CDR2 is ANQGSEA in the germline V gene. There are 13 residues in the CDR3. As DNA, the CDR3 is TGCAGCCCCCGGCCACAGGGGTCCTATGGCTACACCTTC. It is translated as CSPRPQGSYGYTF.

The table lists this clonotype with many counts. The rearrangement joins TRBV19 to TRBJ1-1; possible D gene TRBD1, 5 bases. The CDR3 spans 13 residues. Germline CDR1 LNHDA, CDR2 SQIVND (reference sequence). Trimming left V 5 bases short and J 6 bases short, with 13 bases between. The CDR3 loop is CASSPRREAEAFF. The CDR3 nucleotides read TGTGCCAGTAGTCCTCGCAGGGAGGCTGAAGCTTTCTTT.

This rearrangement joins TRBV11-2 to TRBJ2-7, with 8 bases aligning to TRBD1. The germline V gene has CDR1 SGHAT and CDR2 FQNNGV. Germline trimming cut 3 bases from V and 7 bases from J; bases unmatched to any gene: 8. The CDR3 runs to 14 residues. This CDR3 is CASSFDRGTGEQYF. In DNA form, the CDR3 reads TGTGCCAGCAGCTTCGACAGGGGAACAGGGGAGCAGTACTTC.

This clonotype was recorded many times. The rearrangement links TRBV30 to TRBJ1-5, with 7 bases aligning to TRBD1. Trimming took 7 bases from V and 5 from J; bases not matched to a gene: 2. The CDR3 loop spans 11 amino acids. CDR1 and CDR2 from the germline V gene are GTSNPN and SVGIG (reference sequence). CDR3 residues: CASGTDQPQHF. The CDR3, as DNA: TGTGCCTCCGGGACAGATCAGCCCCAGCATTTT.

This clonotype was seen many times. The chain recombines TRBV12-3 or TRBV12-4 with TRBJ1-1, with no clear D. This CDR3 is built from 13 residues. V lost 7 bases and J lost 1, with 10 bases in between. The CDR3 loop reads CASKKAPNTEAFF. The CDR3 coding sequence is TGTGCCAGCAAGAAGGCCCCGAACACTGAAGCTTTCTTT.